One sample yielded the 9 T cell receptor beta chains listed below, sequenced in a study of beta chain features in type 1 diabetes. These receptors' antigens are unknown. All of the isolated RNA was reverse transcribed, so expressed TCRB transcripts were sequenced. Produced via immunoSEQ multiplex PCR; TCRdb's table is partial and in-frame only. The data show more than 250,000 clones, approximately 16% seen once. Overall study findings and caveats: Shortening that was moderate but significant affected the TCRB CDR3s of Type 1 diabetes patients in all four CD4+ subsets.

Input material: naive CD4+ T cells from blood. The receptors shown here come from a man between 18 and 35 years old with type 1 diabetes.

This clone appeared a few times. J is TRBJ2-3 and V is TRBV15; TRBD2 matches 15 bases. CDR3 length equals 17 residues. Germline CDR1 LNHNV, CDR2 YYDKDF (reference sequence). J gave up 4 bases and V 9 bases, and 11 bases lay outside the gene matches. Here the CDR3 reads CATSHPGLAGGADTQYF. In DNA form, the CDR3 reads TGTGCCACAAGCCATCCGGGACTAGCGGGAGGCGCAGATACGCAGTATTTT.

The sample holds a few counts of this clone. The chain employs TRBV25-1 and TRBJ1-2; D is perhaps TRBD1 (5 bases). The CDR3 runs 14 residues. Trimming pared 6 bases from V and 4 bases from J, leaving 15 bases between. From germline, CDR1 is MGHDK and CDR2 SYGVNS. The CDR3 spells CASSREGFGYGYTF. For the CDR3, the DNA is TGTGCCAGCAGCAGGGAAGGGTTCGGCTATGGCTACACCTTC.

This chain connects TRBV7-9 to TRBJ2-2; D is uncertain. The length of the CDR3 is 13 residues. The V end lost 4 bases, the J end lost 6 bases, and 9 bases lay between the germline ends. The germline V gene encodes CDR1 SEHNR and CDR2 FQNEAQ (reference sequence). CDR3 region: CASSSSVAGELFF. Written as DNA, the CDR3 is TGTGCCAGCAGCTCTAGTGTCGCCGGGGAGCTGTTTTTT.

This clone was observed a few times. The genes are TRBV30 and TRBJ1-4; D not certain. The CDR3 is 13 residues long. Per the germline V gene, CDR1 is GTSNPN and CDR2 is SVGIG (reference sequence). V was clipped by 3 bases and J by 4 bases, with 9 bases between them. In nucleotides, the CDR3 is TGTGCCTGGAGCCCCAGATTTAATGAAAAACTGTTTTTT. This codes for CAWSPRFNEKLFF. The variable domain in full, completed from reference TRBV30 and TRBJ1-4, reads SQTIHQWPATLVQPVGSPLSLECTVEGTSNPNLYWYRQAAGRGLQLLFYSVGIGQISSEVPQNLSASRPQDRQFILSSKKLLLSDSGFYLCAWSPRFNEKLFFGSGTQLSVL.

A few counts support this clone. The chain joins TRBV28 to TRBJ2-1, with D tentatively TRBD2 (5 bases). CDR3 size: 18 residues. From germline, CDR1 is MDHEN and CDR2 SYDVKM. V lost 7 bases to trimming and J lost 1 base, with 23 bases between them. CDR3 sequence: CASTLFKSTLASYNEQFF. In DNA, the CDR3 is TGTGCCAGCACCCTTTTTAAATCAACCTTAGCGTCCTACAATGAGCAGTTCTTC.

This clone was detected a few times. The rearrangement links TRBV4-3 to TRBJ2-3, with 9 positions matching TRBD2. Per germline, CDR1 LGHNA and CDR2 YSLEER. CDR3 length: 15 residues. Trimming removed 2 bases from V and 4 bases from J; junction bases left unmatched: 4. The CDR3 nucleotides read TGCGCCAGCAGCCAACTAGCGGGGCTACCAGATACGCAGTATTTT. Protein sequence: CASSQLAGLPDTQYF.

The chain joins TRBV11-2 to TRBJ2-3; D is perhaps TRBD2 (6 bases). The V gene lost 7 bases and the J gene lost 5 bases, with 16 bases spanning the gap. The CDR3 has 14 amino acids. Germline values: CDR1 SGHAT, CDR2 FQNNGV. The DNA for the CDR3 is TGTGCCAGCATGGTGGGCGGGGATAGAGATACGCAGTATTTT. Its protein is CASMVGGDRDTQYF.

This clone was picked up a small number of times. The chain employs TRBV11-2 and TRBJ2-5; maybe TRBD2 (6 bases). V lost 5 bases, J lost 8 bases, and 18 bases lay in between. Germline V lookup: CDR1 SGHAT, CDR2 FQNNGV. The CDR3 spans 14 residues. Written as DNA, the CDR3 is TGTGCCAGCAGCCTCCAGGGTCCTGCGGGAACCCAGTACTTC. It is translated as CASSLQGPAGTQYF.

This clone was seen a few times. This chain connects TRBV2 to TRBJ1-2; TRBD1 matches 9 bases. The V segment lost 3 bases and the J segment 5 bases; nucleotides outside the gene matches: 4. This CDR3 region has 14 residues. Per germline, CDR1 SNHLY and CDR2 FYNNEI. CDR3 coding DNA: TGTGCCAGCAGTGACCGGACAGGGGCTTATGGCTACACCTTC. It encodes CASSDRTGAYGYTF.